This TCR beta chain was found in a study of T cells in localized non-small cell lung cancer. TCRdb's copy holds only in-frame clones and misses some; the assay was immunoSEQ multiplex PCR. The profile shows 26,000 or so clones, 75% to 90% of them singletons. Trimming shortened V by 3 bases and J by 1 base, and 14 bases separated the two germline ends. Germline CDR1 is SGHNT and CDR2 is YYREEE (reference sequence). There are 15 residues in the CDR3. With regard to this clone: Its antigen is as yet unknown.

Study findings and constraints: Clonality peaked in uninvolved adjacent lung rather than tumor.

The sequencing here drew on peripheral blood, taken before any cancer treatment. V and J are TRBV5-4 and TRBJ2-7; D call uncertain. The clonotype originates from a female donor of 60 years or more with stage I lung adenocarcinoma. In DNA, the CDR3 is TGTGCCAGCAGCTCCGGCACCGTTATATCCTACGAGCAGTACTTC. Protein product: CASSSGTVISYEQYF.